This TCR beta chain was captured in a study of OX40 agonist ivuxolimab in advanced cancers. Notes on the study in general: At 0.1 to 3.0 mg/kg and by week 6, clonal expansion occurred in CD4+ and CD8+ blood T cells. No antigen was identified for the clonally expanded peripheral T cells.

Trimming cost V 5 bases and J 7 bases; bases outside gene matches: 7. Germline-derived CDR1 and CDR2 are SGHAT and FQNNGV. The CDR3 is 15 residues long. Some clones are missing from TCRdb's copy, which holds only in-frame ones; the method was immunoSEQ multiplex PCR. The sample yields tens of thousands of clones, 80% to 90% seen once. Autoimmune disease history or systemic immunosuppression was exclusionary. Blood got drawn at baseline, again on cycle 4 day 1, and then on cycle 7 day 1. To note about this clone: The antigen remains undetermined.

Material: CD4+ or CD8+ T cells sorted from blood, obtained in a trial of the OX40 agonist ivuxolimab. The rearrangement uses TRBV11-2 and TRBJ1-6, with 8 bases that match TRBD1. The source of this sequence is an adult with an advanced solid tumor such as melanoma, head and neck, liver or kidney cancer. CDR3 in DNA: TGTGCCAGCAGCCCGTACCGGGACAGGAATTCACCCCTCCACTTT. It codes for CASSPYRDRNSPLHF. Based on the CDR3 plus reference TRBV11-2 and TRBJ1-6, the full variable domain is EAGVAQSPRYKIIEKRQSVAFWCNPISGHATLYWYQQILGQGPKLLIQFQNNGVVDDSQLPKDRFSAERLKGVDSTLKIQPAKLEDSAVYLCASSPYRDRNSPLHFGNGTRLTVT.